These T cell receptor beta chains were read from a single sample in a study of beta chain features in type 1 diabetes. The protocol was immunoSEQ multiplex PCR, while the TCRdb copy is restricted to in-frame clones and leaves out a portion. The table lists 250,000 to 300,000 clones, approximately 15% of them singletons, with 0.015% to 0.02% in the top ten. What was sequenced was naive CD4+ T cells from blood. These receptors were obtained from a man younger than 45 with type 1 diabetes. Both conserved end residues are part of each CDR3. The D gene is left open where the match is weak. Only some rows state a clone size, as once, few, many or a class for expanded clones.

V,size,D,J,DNA,CDR3
TRBV4-2,-,TRBD2,TRBJ2-7,TGTGCCAGCAGCCCCCAGCGGGGGTCCTCCTACGAGCAGTACTTC,CASSPQRGSSYEQYF
TRBV7-9,-,TRBD1,TRBJ1-3,TGTGCCAGCAGCTTGAGACAGGGGACTGGAAACACCATATATTTT,CASSLRQGTGNTIYF
TRBV6-5,-,TRBD2,TRBJ2-5,TGTGCCAGCCGACTAGCCGTAACTCAAGAGACCCAGTACTTC,CASRLAVTQETQYF
TRBV29-1,few,-,TRBJ1-1,TGCAGCGTTGAAGTGGGGCAATTGAACACTGAAGCTTTCTTT,CSVEVGQLNTEAFF
TRBV29-1,many,-,TRBJ2-1,TGCAGCGTTGAAGATCAGGAGGGGCTGGAGCAGTTCTTC,CSVEDQEGLEQFF
TRBV28,-,TRBD2,TRBJ2-1,TGTGCCAGCACCGAGAGGGGGACTAGCGGGGGTGAGCAGTTCTTC,CASTERGTSGGEQFF
TRBV6-5,-,-,TRBJ2-7,TGTGCCAGCAGTTACTCGGGGGCCGGCTCTAGCTACGAGCAGTACTTC,CASSYSGAGSSYEQYF
TRBV4-2,-,TRBD2,TRBJ2-2,TGTGCCAGCAGCCTTCGAGCGGGATTGGTCGGGGAGCTGTTTTTT,CASSLRAGLVGELFF
TRBV21-1,few,-,TRBJ2-3,TGTGCCAGCAGCAAAGGTCATAGCACAGATACGCAGTATTTT,CASSKGHSTDTQYF
TRBV7-7,-,TRBD1,TRBJ2-3,TGTGCCAGCAGCTTAACAGGGGCGGATACGCAGTATTTT,CASSLTGADTQYF
TRBV11-2,-,-,TRBJ2-1,TGTGCCAGCAGCCCTACATCGGGGCAGTTCTTC,CASSPTSGQFF
TRBV28,few,TRBD1,TRBJ1-5,TGTGCCAGCAGTTCGGGGACAGGGGGCAATCAGCCCCAGCATTTT,CASSSGTGGNQPQHF
TRBV4-2,few,-,TRBJ1-4,TGTGCCAGCAGCCAAGCCCGTCCCGAAAAACTGTTTTTT,CASSQARPEKLFF
TRBV28,few,-,TRBJ2-7,TGTGCCAGCAGTTTGCGTTGGTACGAGCAGTACTTC,CASSLRWYEQYF
TRBV18,-,TRBD1,TRBJ2-5,TGTGCCAGCTCACCGAGGGACAGGGGAGAGGCCCAGTACTTC,CASSPRDRGEAQYF
TRBV18,-,TRBD1,TRBJ1-5,TGTGCCAGCTCACCTCAGGGGGTCTCCAATCAGCCCCAGCATTTT,CASSPQGVSNQPQHF
TRBV2,few,TRBD2,TRBJ2-7,TGTGCCAGCACAGCTAGCGGGGACTCCTACGAGCAGTACTTC,CASTASGDSYEQYF
TRBV18,-,-,TRBJ2-1,TGTGCCAGCTCGGGGGGAAACCCCTACAATGAGCAGTTCTTC,CASSGGNPYNEQFF
TRBV29-1,-,TRBD1,TRBJ2-4,TGCAGCGCAAGACCACAGGGGATACACATTCAGTACTTC,CSARPQGIHIQYF
TRBV18,few,-,TRBJ1-1,TGTGCCAGCTCACCGGCGGGGGGGAACACTGAAGCTTTCTTT,CASSPAGGNTEAFF
TRBV27,-,TRBD1,TRBJ1-1,TGTGCCAGCAGTTTACTCCCCGGGACAGGGGGCTTAGAAGCTTTCTTT,CASSLLPGTGGLEAFF